The rows below give T cell receptor beta chains drawn from one sample of a study of blood T cell repertoires in COVID-19. Clones were sequenced by immunoSEQ multiplex PCR, and TCRdb holds only the in-frame ones, with some missing. The sample includes some 78,000 clones, around 90% seen only once; the top ten take around 4.7%. Sequenced: peripheral blood. Receptors originate from a woman older than 75 with active or convalescent COVID-19. Each CDR3 is given with its conserved first and last residue. Each record gives: CDR3 length, V gene, D gene, clone size, J gene, CDR3 DNA, CDR3 protein. The D gene is left open where the match is weak. For some rows the clone size is stated as once, few or many, or as a class when expanded; others skip it.

>16|TRBV29-1|.|.|TRBJ2-5
TGCAGCGTTGGACAGGGGTGGTCGGGAGGTGGGGAGACCCAGTACTTC
CSVGQGWSGGGETQYF
>14|TRBV7-9|.|.|TRBJ2-5
TGTGCCAGCAGCCCCCGACAGCCTCAAGAGACCCAGTACTTC
CASSPRQPQETQYF
>14|TRBV6-6|.|.|TRBJ1-3
TGTGCCAGCAGTTATAGGGGCCCTGGAAACACCATATATTTT
CASSYRGPGNTIYF
>15|TRBV2|.|few|TRBJ1-6
TGTGCCAGCAGTGCATGGGGGCCCCTGTCTTCACCCCTCCACTTT
CASSAWGPLSSPLHF
>14|TRBV7-2|TRBD1|.|TRBJ2-7
TGTGCCAGCAGCTCAAACAGGGGGCCCTACGAGCAGTACTTC
CASSSNRGPYEQYF
>14|TRBV5-1|.|.|TRBJ2-7
TGCGCCAGCAGCTTGGCGGAGCCTCCTTACGAGCAGTACTTC
CASSLAEPPYEQYF
>12|TRBV27|TRBD2|.|TRBJ2-7
TGTGCCAGCGGGGAGGGTCTATACGAGCAGTACTTC
CASGEGLYEQYF
>12|TRBV27|.|few|TRBJ2-7
TGTGCCAGCAGGGGGGGAGACTACGAGCAGTACTTC
CASRGGDYEQYF
>17|TRBV13|.|once|TRBJ2-3
TGTGCCAGCAGCTCCACAGTGGGGAGCGAGTCGCCAGATACGCAGTATTTT
CASSSTVGSESPDTQYF
>13|TRBV28|.|.|TRBJ1-5
TGTGCCAGCAGACACCGGAGGGATCAGCCCCAGCATTTT
CASRHRRDQPQHF
>14|TRBV28|TRBD2|once|TRBJ2-3
TGTGCCAGCAGTCCTAGCGGGAGGGTGGATACGCAGTATTTT
CASSPSGRVDTQYF
>16|TRBV4-2|.|.|TRBJ1-1
TGTGCCAGCAGCCCGCGGGACGCCGAAGGCGGCACTGAAGCTTTCTTT
CASSPRDAEGGTEAFF
>15|TRBV7-2|.|few|TRBJ1-2
TGTGCCAGCAGCTTAGAGGGGATTTCGGTGGGTGGCTACACCTTC
CASSLEGISVGGYTF
>13|TRBV6-6|TRBD1|.|TRBJ1-1
TGTGCCAGCAATGGACAGGAGAACACTGAAGCTTTCTTT
CASNGQENTEAFF
>14|TRBV19|TRBD1|.|TRBJ1-1
TGTGCCAGTAGACGGGACAGGGGACCTAGCGAAGCTTTCTTT
CASRRDRGPSEAFF
>18|TRBV28|.|.|TRBJ2-5
TGTGCCAGCAGTTTATTCTCGCGGGACGTAATGGCGAAAGAGACCCAGTACTTC
CASSLFSRDVMAKETQYF
>12|TRBV7-9|.|.|TRBJ1-2
TGTGCCAGCAGCTTAGACAGCTATGGCTACACCTTC
CASSLDSYGYTF
>14|TRBV6-5|.|.|TRBJ2-5
TGTGCCAGCAGTTACCTGGACTCCAAAGAGACCCAGTACTTC
CASSYLDSKETQYF
>17|TRBV15|.|.|TRBJ2-7
TGTGCCACCAGCAGAGGGGGTGTAAGGGGAATTAGATACGAGCAGTACTTC
CATSRGGVRGIRYEQYF
>11|TRBV6-2/TRBV6-3|.|.|TRBJ2-3
TGTGCCAGCAGTTTGGGGGGTACGCAGTATTTT
CASSLGGTQYF
>13|TRBV29-1|.|once|TRBJ1-2
TGCAGCGTTGTTCCCAGGGCGGGACATGGCTACACCTTC
CSVVPRAGHGYTF
>12|TRBV5-6|.|.|TRBJ2-1
TGTGCCAGCGGGACTCCTTACAATGAGCAGTTCTTC
CASGTPYNEQFF
>14|TRBV28|.|.|TRBJ1-5
TGTGCCAGCAAATTCCGGGACTACAATCAGCCCCAGCATTTT
CASKFRDYNQPQHF
>13|TRBV5-1|.|.|TRBJ1-1
TGCGCCAGCAAAGAGGATCCGAACACTGAAGCTTTCTTT
CASKEDPNTEAFF
>15|TRBV7-9|.|.|TRBJ2-7
TGTGCCAGCAGCCAATCGACAGGATACTCCTACGAGCAGTACTTC
CASSQSTGYSYEQYF
>16|TRBV5-4|.|once|TRBJ1-1
TGTGCCAGCAGCCCTGGACAGACTTTAATGAACACTGAAGCTTTCTTT
CASSPGQTLMNTEAFF
>13|TRBV16|TRBD1|.|TRBJ2-1
TGTGCCAGCAGTTCAGACAGGGGGAATGAGCAGTTCTTC
CASSSDRGNEQFF
>11|TRBV12-5|.|.|TRBJ1-5
TGTGCTAGTGGCCTGAGTCAGCCCCAGCATTTT
CASGLSQPQHF
>14|TRBV28|.|.|TRBJ2-5
TGTGCCAGCAGCAAACCCTTGGGGGGAGAGACCCAGTACTTC
CASSKPLGGETQYF
>14|TRBV10-2|.|.|TRBJ1-2
TGCGCCAGCAGTGAGTCATTAGGGGCATACGGCTACACCTTC
CASSESLGAYGYTF
>12|TRBV6-2/TRBV6-3|.|.|TRBJ1-2
TGTGCCAGCAGTTACGTCAGCTATGGCTACACCTTC
CASSYVSYGYTF
>17|TRBV24-1|TRBD2|once|TRBJ2-5
TGTGCCACCAGTGATTTCCTCCCGGGACTACCGAAAGAGACCCAGTACTTC
CATSDFLPGLPKETQYF
>15|TRBV27|.|.|TRBJ1-2
TGTGCCAGCAGTTTAATGGCGGGGGGGCCCGATGGCTACACCTTC
CASSLMAGGPDGYTF
>15|TRBV10-1|TRBD1|.|TRBJ2-3
TGCGCCAGCAGTGGATGGGACAGGATTACAGATACGCAGTATTTT
CASSGWDRITDTQYF
>17|TRBV28|.|.|TRBJ1-5
TGTGCCAGCAGTTTATCAGGGCCCCTCGAGAGGCGTCAGCCCCAGCATTTT
CASSLSGPLERRQPQHF
>14|TRBV10-1|.|.|TRBJ1-3
TGCGCCAGCAGTTGGCATGTCTCTGGAAACACCATATATTTT
CASSWHVSGNTIYF
>15|TRBV7-2|.|.|TRBJ2-1
TGTGCCAGCAGCTTAGAGGCGACAGGCTTCGATGAGCAGTTCTTC
CASSLEATGFDEQFF
>16|TRBV29-1|.|.|TRBJ2-3
TGCAGCGTTGAAGATGCAGCGTTACTGGGCACAGATACGCAGTATTTT
CSVEDAALLGTDTQYF
>13|TRBV10-2|TRBD1|few|TRBJ1-1
TGCGCCAGCCTGGACAGGGGGCTAACTGAAGCTTTCTTT
CASLDRGLTEAFF
>15|TRBV11-2|TRBD1|.|TRBJ2-7
TGTGCCAGCAGCTTAGGCCCGGGACAGGTCTACGAGCAGTACTTC
CASSLGPGQVYEQYF
>16|TRBV4-3|TRBD1|.|TRBJ2-7
TGCGCCAGCAGCCAAGACCGGAGGGGGACAGGAGGCGAGCAGTACTTC
CASSQDRRGTGGEQYF
>14|TRBV6-2/TRBV6-3|.|.|TRBJ2-3
TGTGCCAGCAGCCCCGAAGGGGCGACAGATACGCAGTATTTT
CASSPEGATDTQYF
>19|TRBV28|TRBD1|.|TRBJ1-5
TGTGCCAGCAGTACCCGGGACAGGGGGCAAGGCCATAGCAATCAGCCCCAGCATTTT
CASSTRDRGQGHSNQPQHF
>15|TRBV19|TRBD1|once|TRBJ1-1
TGTGCCAGTAGTATTCGACAGGGAATGAACACTGAAGCTTTCTTT
CASSIRQGMNTEAFF
>15|TRBV7-7|TRBD2|.|TRBJ2-1
TGTGCCAGCAGCTCCGGACTAGCGGCCTACAATGAGCAGTTCTTC
CASSSGLAAYNEQFF
>19|TRBV27|.|.|TRBJ2-2
TGTGCCAGCAGTTTGGGAGGAGGGGTGGGGCCCCCAGACACCGGGGAGCTGTTTTTT
CASSLGGGVGPPDTGELFF
>15|TRBV5-8|TRBD2|.|TRBJ2-3
TGTGCCAGCAGCATCGGACTAGCTGACACAGATACGCAGTATTTT
CASSIGLADTDTQYF
>14|TRBV7-2|.|.|TRBJ2-5
TGTGCCAGCAGCCTTTTCGCAGGGCAAGAGACCCAGTACTTC
CASSLFAGQETQYF